This TCR beta chain was obtained from a study of cytomegalovirus exposure and HLA in healthy donors. General study points: In an earlier analysis, most TCR beta V segments were productive about 87% or about 30% of the time.

Notes on this clone: The antigen remains undetermined.

In the PCR, 60 Vbeta and 13 Jbeta primers were used. Sequenced by immunoSEQ multiplex PCR; TCRdb stores in-frame clones only, minus some. The sample records around 98,000 clones, about 81% being singletons. The receptor's source is a middle-aged man in good health and CMV-seronegative. The sequenced material came from PBMCs.

Here the CDR3 DNA reads TGTGCCAGCAGTATTGTAGGGGTTGACACCGGGGAGCTGTTTTTT. It specifies CASSIVGVDTGELFF. The chain employs TRBV6-1 and TRBJ2-2, with D possibly matching TRBD1 (5 bases). With 5 bases removed from V and 3 bases from J, the gap between germline ends came to 13 bases. This CDR3 has 15 residues. The germline gives CDR1 MNHNS, CDR2 SASEGT.